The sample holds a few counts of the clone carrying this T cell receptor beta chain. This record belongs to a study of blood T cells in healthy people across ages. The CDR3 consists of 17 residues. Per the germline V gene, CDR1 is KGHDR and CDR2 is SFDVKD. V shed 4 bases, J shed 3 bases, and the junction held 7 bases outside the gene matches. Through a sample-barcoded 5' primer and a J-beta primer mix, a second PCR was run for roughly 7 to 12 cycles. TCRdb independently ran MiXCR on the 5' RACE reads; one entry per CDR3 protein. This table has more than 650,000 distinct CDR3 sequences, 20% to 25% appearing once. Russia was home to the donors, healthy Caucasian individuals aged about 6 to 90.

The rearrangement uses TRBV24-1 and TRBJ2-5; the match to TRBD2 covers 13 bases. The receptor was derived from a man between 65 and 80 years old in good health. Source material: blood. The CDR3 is CATSDPPGLAGEETQYF. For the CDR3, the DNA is TGTGCCACCAGTGACCCACCCGGACTAGCGGGAGAAGAGACCCAGTACTTC.